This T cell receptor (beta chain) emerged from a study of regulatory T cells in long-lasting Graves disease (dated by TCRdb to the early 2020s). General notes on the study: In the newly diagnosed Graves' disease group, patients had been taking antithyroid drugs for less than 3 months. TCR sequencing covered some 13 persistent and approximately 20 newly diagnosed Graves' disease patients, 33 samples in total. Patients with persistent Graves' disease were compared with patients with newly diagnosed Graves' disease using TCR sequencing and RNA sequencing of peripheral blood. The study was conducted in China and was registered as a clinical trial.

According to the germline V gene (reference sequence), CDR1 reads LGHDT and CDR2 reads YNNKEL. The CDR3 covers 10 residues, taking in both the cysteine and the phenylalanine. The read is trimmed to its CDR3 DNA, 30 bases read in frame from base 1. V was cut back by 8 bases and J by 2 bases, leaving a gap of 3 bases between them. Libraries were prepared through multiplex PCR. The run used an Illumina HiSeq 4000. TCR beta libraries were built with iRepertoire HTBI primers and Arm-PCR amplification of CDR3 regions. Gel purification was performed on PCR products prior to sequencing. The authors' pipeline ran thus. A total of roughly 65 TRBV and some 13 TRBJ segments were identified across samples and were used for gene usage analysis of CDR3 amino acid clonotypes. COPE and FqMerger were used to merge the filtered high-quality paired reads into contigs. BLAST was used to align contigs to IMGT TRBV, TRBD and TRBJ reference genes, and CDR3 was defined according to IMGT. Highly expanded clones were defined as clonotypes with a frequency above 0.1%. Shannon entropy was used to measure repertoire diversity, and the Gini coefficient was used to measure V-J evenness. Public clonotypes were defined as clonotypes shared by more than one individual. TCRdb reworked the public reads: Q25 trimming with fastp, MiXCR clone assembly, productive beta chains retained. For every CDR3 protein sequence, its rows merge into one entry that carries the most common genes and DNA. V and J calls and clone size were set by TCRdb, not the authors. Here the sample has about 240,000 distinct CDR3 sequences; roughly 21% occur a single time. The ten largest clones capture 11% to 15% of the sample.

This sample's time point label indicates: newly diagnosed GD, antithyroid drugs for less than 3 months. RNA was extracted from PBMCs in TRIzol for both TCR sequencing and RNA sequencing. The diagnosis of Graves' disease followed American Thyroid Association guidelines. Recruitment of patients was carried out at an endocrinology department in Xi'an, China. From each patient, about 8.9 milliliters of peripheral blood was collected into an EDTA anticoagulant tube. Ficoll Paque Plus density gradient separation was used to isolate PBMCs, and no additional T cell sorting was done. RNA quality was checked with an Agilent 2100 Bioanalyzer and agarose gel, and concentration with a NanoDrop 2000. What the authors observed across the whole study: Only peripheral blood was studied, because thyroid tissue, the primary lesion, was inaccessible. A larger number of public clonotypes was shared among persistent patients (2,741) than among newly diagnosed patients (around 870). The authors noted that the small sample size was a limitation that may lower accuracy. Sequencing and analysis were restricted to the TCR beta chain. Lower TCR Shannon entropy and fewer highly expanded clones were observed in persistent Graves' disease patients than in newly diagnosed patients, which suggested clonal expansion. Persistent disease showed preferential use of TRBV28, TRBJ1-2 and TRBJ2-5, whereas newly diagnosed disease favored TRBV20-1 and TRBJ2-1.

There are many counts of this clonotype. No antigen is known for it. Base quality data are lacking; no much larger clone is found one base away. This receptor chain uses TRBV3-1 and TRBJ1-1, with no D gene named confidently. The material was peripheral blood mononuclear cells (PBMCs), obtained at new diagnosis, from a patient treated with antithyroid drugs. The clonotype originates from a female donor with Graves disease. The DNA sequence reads TGTGCCAGCGGTAACACTGAAGCTTTCTTT. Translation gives CASGNTEAFF. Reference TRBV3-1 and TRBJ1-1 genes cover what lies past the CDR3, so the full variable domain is DTAVSQTPKYLVTQMGNDKSIKCEQNLGHDTMYWYKQDSKKFLKIMFSYNNKELIINETVPNRFSPKSPDKAHLNLHINSLELGDSAVYFCASGNTEAFFGQGTRLTVV.